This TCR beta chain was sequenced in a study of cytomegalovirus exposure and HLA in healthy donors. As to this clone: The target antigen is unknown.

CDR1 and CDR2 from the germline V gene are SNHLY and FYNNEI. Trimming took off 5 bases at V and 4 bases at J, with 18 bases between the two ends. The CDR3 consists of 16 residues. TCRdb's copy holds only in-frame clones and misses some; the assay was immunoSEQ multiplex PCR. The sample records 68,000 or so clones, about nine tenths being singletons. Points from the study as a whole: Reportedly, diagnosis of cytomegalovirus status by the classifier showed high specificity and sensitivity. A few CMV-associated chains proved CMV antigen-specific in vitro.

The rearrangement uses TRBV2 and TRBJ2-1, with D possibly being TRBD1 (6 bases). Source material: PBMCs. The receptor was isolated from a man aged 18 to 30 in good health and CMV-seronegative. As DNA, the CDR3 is TGTGCCAGCAGTTTTTACAGGGTGGCCCTTTACAATGAGCAGTTCTTC. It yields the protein CASSFYRVALYNEQFF.